The rows below give T cell receptor beta chains drawn from one sample of a study of post-analysis software for immune sequencing data. TCRdb independently ran MiXCR on the PCR reads; one entry per CDR3 protein. This table holds 350,000 to 450,000 distinct CDR3 sequences, about a third found once. What was sequenced was blood. These receptors were taken from a girl aged 10 to 17 with multiple sclerosis. The CDR3 runs from the conserved cysteine through the conserved F or W. The D gene is left open where the match is weak.

J gene,D gene,V gene,CDR3 protein
TRBJ1-2,TRBD1,TRBV29-1,CSAEGLYRTGLDYGYTF
TRBJ2-7,TRBD2,TRBV9,CASSEGLAGGHDPSYEQYF
TRBJ2-1,TRBD1,TRBV4-1,CASSQIWDRGGNEQFF
NA,TRBD2,TRBV12-3/TRBV12-4,CATSKGGSTYEQYF
TRBJ2-6,NA,TRBV3-1,CASSQASGANVLTF
TRBJ2-3,NA,TRBV15,CATSGSPGLSTDTQYF
TRBJ1-6,NA,TRBV27,CASSLQGDSPLHF
TRBJ1-2,NA,TRBV4-2,CASSSPQITAYGYTF
TRBJ1-2,TRBD1,TRBV20-1,CSARDWDREEDYGYTF
TRBJ2-6,NA,TRBV29-1,CTFSGANVLTF
TRBJ2-3,NA,TRBV6-1,CASRLFSQGPGTQYF
TRBJ1-2,NA,TRBV29-1,CSVRVGANYGYTF
TRBJ1-2,NA,TRBV18,CASSPGADRNYGYTF
TRBJ2-1,TRBD2,TRBV5-1,CASSSPLAVLSSYNEQFF
TRBJ2-3,NA,TRBV27,CASSFVGSLTDTQYF
TRBJ1-4,NA,TRBV13,CASSRTGNEKLFF
TRBJ2-3,TRBD2,TRBV20-1,CSARTLAGGGEDRADTQYF
TRBJ2-3,NA,TRBV12-3/TRBV12-4,CASSLVGVADTQYF
TRBJ2-5,NA,TRBV18,CASSPDLETQYF
TRBJ2-1,NA,TRBV6-5,CASSYGYNEQFF
TRBJ1-2,TRBD1,TRBV6-6,CASRKGQGRNDGYTF
TRBJ2-7,TRBD1,TRBV28,CASSPDRGLAEQYF
TRBJ2-6,NA,TRBV13,CASSFVPSGANVLTF
TRBJ2-3,NA,TRBV24-1,CATSNAHTQYF
TRBJ2-5,TRBD1,TRBV5-1,CASSSGTGRQETQYF
TRBJ2-1,NA,TRBV3-1,CASSQGLWDSSYNEQFF
TRBJ2-3,NA,TRBV21-1,CASSSSRGTGLSTDTQYF
NA,TRBD1,TRBV10-3,CAISEPFHQGQGFNEQYF
TRBJ2-7,TRBD1,TRBV7-2,CASSLGDSSSYEQYF
TRBJ1-2,TRBD1,TRBV12-3/TRBV12-4,CASSLRQRQGAYGYTF
TRBJ2-7,NA,TRBV6-1,CASSVRVGASYEQYF
TRBJ1-1,NA,TRBV3-1,CASSQAQGYTEAFF
TRBJ2-7,NA,TRBV5-1,CASSLAPGDHEQYF
TRBJ2-4,NA,TRBV7-9,CASSLDRTGGNIQYF
TRBJ1-1,TRBD1,TRBV10-3,CAISESGVRGQTEAFF
TRBJ2-1,TRBD2,TRBV10-2,CASRGLAGGSWQFF